This T cell receptor beta chain is from a study of blood T cell repertoires in COVID-19. Study details: Spain, Italy and the United States supplied samples that represented acute and convalescent COVID-19. PBMCs, B-cell-depleted T cells, or T cells provided the cDNA or gDNA that made up the material.

In the original analysis: Using reference gene primer amplification, nucleated cell counts were estimated. Sequencing was performed with immunoSEQ multiplex PCR; in TCRdb, only in-frame clones are kept and a portion is missing. V, J and clone size derive from that table, while D and trimming were established from the DNA sequence. The sample has 87,000 or so clones; around nine tenths are singletons. Germline loops: CDR1 SGHDT, CDR2 YYEEEE. The CDR3 length is 14 residues. The V gene lost 3 bases and the J gene lost 3 bases, with 9 bases spanning the gap. The sequenced sample consisted of peripheral blood. This TCR derives from an elderly woman with acute or convalescent COVID-19. V usage is TRBV5-6 and J usage is TRBJ1-4; D remains ambiguous. In DNA, the CDR3 is TGTGCCAGCAGCTCAGTACGGGCTAATGAAAAACTGTTTTTT. It codes for CASSSVRANEKLFF.